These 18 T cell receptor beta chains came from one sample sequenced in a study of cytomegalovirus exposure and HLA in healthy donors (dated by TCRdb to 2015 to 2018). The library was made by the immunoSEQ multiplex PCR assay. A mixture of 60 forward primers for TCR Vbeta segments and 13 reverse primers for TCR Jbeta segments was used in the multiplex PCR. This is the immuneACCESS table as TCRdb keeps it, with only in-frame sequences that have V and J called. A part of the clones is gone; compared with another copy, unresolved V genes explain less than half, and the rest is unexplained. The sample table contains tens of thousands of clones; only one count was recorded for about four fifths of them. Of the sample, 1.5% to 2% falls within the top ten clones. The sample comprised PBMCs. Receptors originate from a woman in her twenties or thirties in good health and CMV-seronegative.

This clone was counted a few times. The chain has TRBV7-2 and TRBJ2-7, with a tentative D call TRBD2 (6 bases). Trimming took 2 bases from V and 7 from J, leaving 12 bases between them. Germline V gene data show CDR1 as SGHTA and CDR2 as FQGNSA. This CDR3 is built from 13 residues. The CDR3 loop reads CASSLRRGAEQYF. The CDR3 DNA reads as TGTGCCAGCAGCTTACGGCGGGGAGCGGAGCAGTACTTC.

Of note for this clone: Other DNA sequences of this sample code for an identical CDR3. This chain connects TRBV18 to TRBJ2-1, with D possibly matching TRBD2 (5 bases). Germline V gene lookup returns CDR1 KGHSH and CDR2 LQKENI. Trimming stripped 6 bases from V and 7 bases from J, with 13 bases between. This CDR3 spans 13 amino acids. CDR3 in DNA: TGTGCCAGCTCGCCCGGACGGGAAAATGAGCAGTTCTTC. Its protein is CASSPGRENEQFF.

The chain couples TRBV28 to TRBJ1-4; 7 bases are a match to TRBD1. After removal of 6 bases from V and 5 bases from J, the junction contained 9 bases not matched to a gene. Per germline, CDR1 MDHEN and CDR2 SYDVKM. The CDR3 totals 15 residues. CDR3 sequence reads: CASRLIPGQNEKLFF. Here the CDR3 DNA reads TGTGCCAGCAGACTTATACCGGGACAGAATGAAAAACTGTTTTTT.

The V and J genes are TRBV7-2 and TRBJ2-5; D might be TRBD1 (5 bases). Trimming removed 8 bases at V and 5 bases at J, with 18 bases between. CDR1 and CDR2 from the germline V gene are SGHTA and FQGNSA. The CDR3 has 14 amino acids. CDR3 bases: TGTGCCAGCGGGCGGACACACGACCGGGAGACCCAGTACTTC. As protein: CASGRTHDRETQYF. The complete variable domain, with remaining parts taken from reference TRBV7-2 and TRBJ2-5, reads GAGVSQSPSNKVTEKGKDVELRCDPISGHTALYWYRQSLGQGLEFLIYFQGNSAPDKSGLPSDRFSAERTGGSVSTLTIQRTQQEDSAVYLCASGRTHDRETQYFGPGTRLLVL.

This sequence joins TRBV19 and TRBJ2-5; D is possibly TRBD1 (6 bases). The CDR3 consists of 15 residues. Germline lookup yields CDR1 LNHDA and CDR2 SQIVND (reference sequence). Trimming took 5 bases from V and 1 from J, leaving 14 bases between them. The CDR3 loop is CASSSPGQFQETQYF. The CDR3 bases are TGTGCCAGTAGTTCTCCCGGACAGTTCCAAGAGACCCAGTACTTC. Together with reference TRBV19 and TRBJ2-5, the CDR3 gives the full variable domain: DGGITQSPKYLFRKEGQNVTLSCEQNLNHDAMYWYRQDPGQGLRLIYYSQIVNDFQKGDIAEGYSVSREKKESFPLTVTSAQKNPTAFYLCASSSPGQFQETQYFGPGTRLLVL.

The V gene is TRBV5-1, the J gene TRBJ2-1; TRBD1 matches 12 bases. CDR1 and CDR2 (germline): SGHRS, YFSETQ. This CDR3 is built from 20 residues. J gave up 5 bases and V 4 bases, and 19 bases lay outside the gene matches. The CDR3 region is CASSPELGTGGNFFHNEQFF. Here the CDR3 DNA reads TGCGCCAGCAGCCCTGAATTGGGGACAGGGGGCAATTTTTTCCACAATGAGCAGTTCTTC.

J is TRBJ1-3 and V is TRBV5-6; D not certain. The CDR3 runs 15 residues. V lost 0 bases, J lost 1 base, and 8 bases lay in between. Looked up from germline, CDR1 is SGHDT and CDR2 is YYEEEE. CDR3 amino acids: CASSLVRLSGNTIYF. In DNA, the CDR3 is TGTGCCAGCAGCTTGGTCAGGCTATCTGGAAACACCATATATTTT. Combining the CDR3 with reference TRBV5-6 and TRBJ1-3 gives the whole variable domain DAGVTQSPTHLIKTRGQQVTLRCSPKSGHDTVSWYQQALGQGPQFIFQYYEEEERQRGNFPDRFSGHQFPNYSSELNVNALLLGDSALYLCASSLVRLSGNTIYFGEGSWLTVV.

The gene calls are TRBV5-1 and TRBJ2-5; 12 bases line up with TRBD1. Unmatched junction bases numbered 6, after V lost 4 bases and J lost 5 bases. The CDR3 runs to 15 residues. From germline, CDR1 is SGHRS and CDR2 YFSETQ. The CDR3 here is CASSEGTGGSETQYF. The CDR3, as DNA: TGCGCCAGCAGCGAGGGGACAGGGGGCAGCGAGACCCAGTACTTC.

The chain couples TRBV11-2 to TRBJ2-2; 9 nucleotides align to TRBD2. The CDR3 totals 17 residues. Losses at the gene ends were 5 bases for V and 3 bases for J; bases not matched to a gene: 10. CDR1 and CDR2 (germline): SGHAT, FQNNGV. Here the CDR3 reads CASSPRVLAGHTGELFF. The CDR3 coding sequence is TGTGCCAGCAGCCCCAGAGTGCTAGCGGGACACACCGGGGAGCTGTTTTTT.

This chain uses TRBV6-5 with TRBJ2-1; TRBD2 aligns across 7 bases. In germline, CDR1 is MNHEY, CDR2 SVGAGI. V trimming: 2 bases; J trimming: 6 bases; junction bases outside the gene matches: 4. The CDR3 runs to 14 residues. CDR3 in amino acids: CASSYMRLANEQFF. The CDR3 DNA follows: TGTGCCAGCAGTTACATGAGACTAGCCAATGAGCAGTTCTTC.

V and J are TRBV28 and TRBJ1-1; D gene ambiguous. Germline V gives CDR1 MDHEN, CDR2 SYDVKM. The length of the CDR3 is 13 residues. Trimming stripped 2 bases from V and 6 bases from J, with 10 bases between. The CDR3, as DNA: TGTGCCAGCAGTTTACGCTCTACAGCTGAAGCTTTCTTT. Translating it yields CASSLRSTAEAFF.

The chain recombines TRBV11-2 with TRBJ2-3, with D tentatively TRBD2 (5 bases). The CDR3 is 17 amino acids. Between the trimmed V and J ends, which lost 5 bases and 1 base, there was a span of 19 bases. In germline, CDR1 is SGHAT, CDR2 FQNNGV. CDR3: CASSRQQRLGGTDTQYF. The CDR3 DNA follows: TGTGCCAGCAGCCGACAACAGCGCCTCGGGGGCACAGATACGCAGTATTTT.

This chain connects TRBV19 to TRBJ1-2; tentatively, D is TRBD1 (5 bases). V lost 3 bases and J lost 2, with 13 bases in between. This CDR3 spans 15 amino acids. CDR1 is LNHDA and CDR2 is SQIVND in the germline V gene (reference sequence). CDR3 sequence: CASSMNRWNNYGYTF. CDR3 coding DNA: TGTGCCAGTAGTATGAACAGGTGGAACAACTATGGCTACACCTTC.

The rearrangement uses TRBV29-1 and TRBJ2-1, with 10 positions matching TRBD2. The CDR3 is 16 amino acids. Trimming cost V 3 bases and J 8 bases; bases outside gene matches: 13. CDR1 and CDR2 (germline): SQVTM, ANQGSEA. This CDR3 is CSVERGAGGLNYEQFF. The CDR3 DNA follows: TGCAGCGTTGAGCGAGGAGCGGGAGGGCTTAACTATGAGCAGTTCTTC.

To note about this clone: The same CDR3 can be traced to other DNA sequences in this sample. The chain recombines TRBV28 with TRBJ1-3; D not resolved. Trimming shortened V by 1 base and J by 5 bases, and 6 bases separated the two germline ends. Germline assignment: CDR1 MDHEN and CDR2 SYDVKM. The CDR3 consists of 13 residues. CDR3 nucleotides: TGTGCCAGCAGTTTATATAGCCGAAACACCATATATTTT. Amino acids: CASSLYSRNTIYF.

CDR3 coding DNA: TGTGCCTGGAGTACAAACAGGGGGCCCATGAACACTGAAGCTTTCTTT. Translation: CAWSTNRGPMNTEAFF. The V gene is TRBV30, the J gene TRBJ1-1, with 9 bases aligning to TRBD1. Trimming cost V 2 bases and J 0 bases; bases outside gene matches: 7. The CDR3 length is 16 residues. Looked up from germline, CDR1 is GTSNPN and CDR2 is SVGIG (reference sequence).

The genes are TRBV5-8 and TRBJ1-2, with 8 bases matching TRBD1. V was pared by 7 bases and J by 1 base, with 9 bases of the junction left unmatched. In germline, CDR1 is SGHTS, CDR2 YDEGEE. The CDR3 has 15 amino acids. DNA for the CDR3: TGTGCCAGCGTAAAGGCAGGGGGCGATAACTATGGCTACACCTTC. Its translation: CASVKAGGDNYGYTF.

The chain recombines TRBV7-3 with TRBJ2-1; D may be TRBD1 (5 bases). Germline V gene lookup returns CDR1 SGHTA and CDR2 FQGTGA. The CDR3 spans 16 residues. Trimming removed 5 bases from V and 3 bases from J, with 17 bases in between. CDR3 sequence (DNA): TGTGCCAGCAGCCCAGACAGCTTAGACGTCTACAATGAGCAGTTCTTC. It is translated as CASSPDSLDVYNEQFF.